The sequence of this TCR beta chain was determined in a study of CD8+ T cells in alopecia areata. As to treatment: oral pan-JAK inhibitor, 5-10 mg twice daily. Reverse transcribed after extraction, RNA yielded cDNA as the sequencing template. Some clones are missing from TCRdb's copy, which holds only in-frame ones; the method was immunoSEQ multiplex PCR. The profile shows some 120,000 clones, approximately 60% of them singletons. This receptor was identified in a human donor with alopecia areata. This specimen was CD4+ T cells sorted from blood, taken at week 4, from a patient treated with tofacitinib.

CDR3 sequence: CASSLDRFEQYF. CDR3 sequence (DNA): TGTGCCAGCAGCTTGGACAGGTTCGAGCAGTACTTC. This chain connects TRBV5-4 to TRBJ2-7, with TRBD1 as a possible D gene (5 bases). CDR3 length equals 12 residues. Looked up from germline, CDR1 is SGHNT and CDR2 is YYREEE (reference sequence). Trimming removed 0 bases at V and 6 bases at J, with 7 bases between.